One T cell receptor beta chain is described in this entry. Its antigen is unknown. The input lacks base qualities; no much larger clone sits a single base away. The sample is drawn from a study of cytomegalovirus exposure and HLA in healthy donors (dated by TCRdb to 2016 to 2017). Some background on the complete study: According to a later analysis, one platform produced both the 110 or so validation repertoires and the 666 repertoires of the first cohort. The study combined high-throughput TCR immunosequencing, statistical association of individual TCRs with disease status, and machine learning to predict cytomegalovirus infection status. In addition to the first cohort of 666 subjects, a separate validation cohort of approximately 110 different subjects was used. The study aimed to test whether signatures of past pathogen exposure could be identified by cataloging public T cell receptors. The study at large found these results: Most TCR sequences were observed very rarely across donors, whereas some public TCRs were present in many individuals. A later analysis found that TCRs clustered in the first cohort also tended to co-occur in the 110 or so validation repertoires, with about 94% of cluster scores above 0. The validation cohort had no HLA typing available for a later analysis, so co-occurrence within that cohort was assessed over all 120 repertoires. In both the original and validation cohorts, the classifier was reported to diagnose cytomegalovirus status with high specificity and sensitivity. The study listed 164 TCR beta chains as associated with cytomegalovirus. It was suggested by the authors that the approach could potentially be generalized to other disease states and immunological phenotypes. A few of the identified cytomegalovirus-associated TCR beta chains were confirmed in vitro to be specific for cytomegalovirus antigens.

Separate from the roughly 700-subject first cohort, the validation cohort of 95 to 150 subjects was the group to which the donors belonged. Receptor libraries were prepared by the immunoSEQ multiplex PCR assay. The authors' pipeline ran thus. A statistical classification framework was built for diagnosing cytomegalovirus status from the catalog of TCR beta chain sequences. TCRdb's version of the immuneACCESS table is confined to in-frame rearrangements and falls short of the full clone set. An unresolved V gene accounts for under half of the shortfall where checked; the remainder is of unknown origin. V, J and clone size were drawn from that table, and D and trimming were deduced from the DNA. A total of about 130,000 clones appear in this sample, about nine tenths of them only once. The top ten clonotypes cover about 6.6% of the sample. The origin of this receptor is a woman under 40 in good health and CMV-seropositive. Sequences were obtained from PBMCs.

The CDR3 protein sequence reads: CASSLAAYGTGYTEAFF. DNA sequence: TGCGCCAGCAGCTTGGCCGCTTATGGGACAGGCTACACTGAAGCTTTCTTT. The receptor chain draws on TRBV5-1 and TRBJ1-1; the junction holds 8 bases that match TRBD1. Sequences SGHRS (CDR1) and YFSETQ (CDR2) are obtained from the germline V gene. There are 17 amino acids in the CDR3, from cysteine to phenylalanine inclusive. Only CDR3 DNA is held: 51 bases, read in frame from base 1. The germline V and J ends show losses of 0 bases and 3 bases respectively, and no gene match explains 10 bases of the junction.